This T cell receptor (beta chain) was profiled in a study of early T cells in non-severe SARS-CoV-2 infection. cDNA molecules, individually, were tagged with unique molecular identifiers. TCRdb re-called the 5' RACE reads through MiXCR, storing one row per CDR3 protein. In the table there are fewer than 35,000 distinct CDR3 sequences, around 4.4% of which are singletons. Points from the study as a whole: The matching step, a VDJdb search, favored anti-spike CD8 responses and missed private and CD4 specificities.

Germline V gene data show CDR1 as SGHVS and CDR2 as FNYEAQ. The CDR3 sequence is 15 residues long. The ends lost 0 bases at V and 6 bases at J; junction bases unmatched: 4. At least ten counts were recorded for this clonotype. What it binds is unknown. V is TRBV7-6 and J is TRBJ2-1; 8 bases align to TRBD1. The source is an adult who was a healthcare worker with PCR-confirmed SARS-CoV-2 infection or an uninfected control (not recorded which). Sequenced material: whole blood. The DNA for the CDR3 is TGTGCCAGCAGCTTAGCGGGACAGGTGGGCAATGAGCAGTTCTTC. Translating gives CASSLAGQVGNEQFF.